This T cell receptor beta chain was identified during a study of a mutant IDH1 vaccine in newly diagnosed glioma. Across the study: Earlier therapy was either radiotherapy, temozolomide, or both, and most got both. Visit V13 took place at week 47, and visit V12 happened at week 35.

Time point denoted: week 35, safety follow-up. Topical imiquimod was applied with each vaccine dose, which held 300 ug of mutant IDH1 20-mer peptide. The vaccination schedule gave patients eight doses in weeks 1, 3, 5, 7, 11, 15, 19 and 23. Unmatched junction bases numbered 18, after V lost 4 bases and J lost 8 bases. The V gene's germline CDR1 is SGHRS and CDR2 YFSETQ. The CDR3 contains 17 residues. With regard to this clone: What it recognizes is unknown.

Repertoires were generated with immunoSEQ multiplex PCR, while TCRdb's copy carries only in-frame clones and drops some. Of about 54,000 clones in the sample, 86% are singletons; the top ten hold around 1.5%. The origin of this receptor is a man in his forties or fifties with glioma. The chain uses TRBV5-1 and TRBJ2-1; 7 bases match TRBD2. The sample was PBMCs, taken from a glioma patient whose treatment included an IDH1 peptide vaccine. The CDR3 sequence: CASSPDSGTPRSDEQFF. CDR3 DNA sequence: TGCGCCAGCAGCCCTGACAGCGGGACCCCCAGGAGCGATGAGCAGTTCTTC.